This record looks at one T cell receptor beta chain sequence and its context. Its cognate antigen has yet to be identified. This clone may be a read error of a much larger clone one base away. This entry belongs to a study of regulatory T cells in long-lasting Graves disease (dated by TCRdb to the early 2020s). For context, the study as a whole: Persistent Graves' disease was defined as antithyroid drug treatment for over 5 years with persistently positive TSH receptor autoantibodies. Peripheral blood TCR sequencing and RNA sequencing compared persistent Graves' disease patients with newly diagnosed Graves' disease patients. The study was conducted in China and was registered as a clinical trial. A total of around 35 samples underwent TCR sequencing, from roughly 13 patients with persistent Graves' disease and about 20 patients with newly diagnosed Graves' disease. Antithyroid drugs had been taken for 8.5 to 13 years on average by persistent Graves' disease patients in the clinical cohort.

Results the study describes overall, beyond this receptor: Patients with persistent disease shared more public clonotypes (about 2,500) than newly diagnosed patients did (966). Only the TCR beta chain was sequenced and analyzed. The small sample size was acknowledged by the authors as a limitation that may reduce accuracy. Peripheral blood alone was examined, since thyroid tissue, which constituted the primary lesion, could not be accessed. Lower TCR Shannon entropy and fewer highly expanded clones were observed in persistent Graves' disease patients than in newly diagnosed patients, which suggested clonal expansion.

The label giving this sample's time point can be read as: persistent/refractory GD, antithyroid drugs over 5 years with positive TRAb. For both TCR sequencing and RNA sequencing, RNA was extracted from PBMCs using TRIzol. The diagnosis of Graves' disease followed American Thyroid Association guidelines. Patients for the study were recruited at an endocrinology department in Xi'an, China. Each patient gave 7 to 9.5 milliliters of peripheral blood, collected in an EDTA anticoagulant tube. Ficoll Paque Plus density gradient separation was used to isolate PBMCs, and no further T cell sorting was performed. An Agilent 2100 Bioanalyzer and agarose gel were used to check RNA quality, and a NanoDrop 2000 was used to measure RNA concentration. Libraries were built with multiplex PCR. The sequencer listed for this sample is Illumina HiSeq 4000. CDR3 regions were amplified by Arm-PCR with iRepertoire HTBI primers to construct TCR beta libraries. PCR products were gel purified before sequencing. Per the original workflow: Gene usage analysis of CDR3 amino acid clonotypes used the 55 to 80 TRBV and 14 TRBJ segments found across samples. Filtered high-quality paired reads were merged into contigs using COPE and FqMerger. BLAST was used to align contigs to the IMGT TRBV, TRBD and TRBJ reference genes, and CDR3 was defined following IMGT. Any clonotype with a frequency above 0.1% was classified as a highly expanded clone. Shannon entropy was used to measure repertoire diversity, and the Gini coefficient was used to measure V-J evenness. A clonotype was considered public if more than one individual shared it. The public reads were run again by TCRdb, first through fastp at Q25 and then through MiXCR, and only productive beta chains were kept. Rows with one shared CDR3 protein collapse into an entry with the most common genes and DNA. TCRdb, not the original authors, processed these V and J calls. Within this sample are approximately 380,000 distinct CDR3 sequences, with less than 25% of them counted one time only. The ten largest clonotypes hold roughly 20% of the sample.

Sequences were derived from peripheral blood mononuclear cells (PBMCs), sampled when the disease was refractory, from a patient treated with antithyroid drugs. The TCR originated in a female donor with Graves disease.

CDR3 reads: CASSETDKKLFF. The bases read TGTGCCAGCAGTGAGACAGATAAAAAACTGTTTTTT. The chain was built from TRBV6-1 and TRBJ1-4; 5 matching bases give a weak D call of TRBD1. The V end loses 3 bases and the J end loses 9 bases, and a stretch of 8 bases separates them. From cysteine to phenylalanine, the CDR3 is 12 amino acids long. CDR3 DNA only is kept here, 36 bases in frame from base 1. CDR1 MNHNS and CDR2 SASEGT are derived from the germline V gene.